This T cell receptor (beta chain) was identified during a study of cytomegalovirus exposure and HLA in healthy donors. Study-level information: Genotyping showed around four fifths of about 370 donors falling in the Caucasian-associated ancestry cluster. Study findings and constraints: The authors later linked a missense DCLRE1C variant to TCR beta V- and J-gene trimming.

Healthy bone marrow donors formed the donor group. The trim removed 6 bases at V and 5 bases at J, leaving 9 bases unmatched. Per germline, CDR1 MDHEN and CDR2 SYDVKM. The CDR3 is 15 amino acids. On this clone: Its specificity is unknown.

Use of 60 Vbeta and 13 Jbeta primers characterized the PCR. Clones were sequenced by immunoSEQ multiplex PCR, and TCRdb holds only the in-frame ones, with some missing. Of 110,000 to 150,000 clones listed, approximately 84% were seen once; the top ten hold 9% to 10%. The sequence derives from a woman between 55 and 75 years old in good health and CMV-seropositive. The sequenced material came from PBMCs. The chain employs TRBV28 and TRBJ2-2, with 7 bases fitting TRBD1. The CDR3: CASRKGQLGTGELFF. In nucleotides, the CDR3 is TGTGCCAGCAGAAAGGGACAGCTCGGTACCGGGGAGCTGTTTTTT.